One and the same sample provided the 26 T cell receptor beta chains below, sequenced in a study of glioma-infiltrating T cells. The iRepertoire nested amplicon-rescue multiplex PCR amplified TCR alpha and beta CDR3s from RNA. From the multiplex PCR reads, TCRdb called clonotypes with MiXCR, one entry per CDR3 protein. The sample contains 300,000 to 450,000 distinct CDR3 sequences, 41% of which appear only once. The sequenced material came from glioma tissue, nonneoplastic brain tissue, or PBMCs (not recorded which). All receptors come from a human donor with low-grade glioma or glioblastoma, undergoing nonglioma brain surgery, or in good health (not recorded which).

The chain recombines TRBV5-4 with TRBJ2-3; weak D call: TRBD2 (6 bases). There are 16 residues in the CDR3. V was cut by 0 bases and J by 1 base, with 12 bases left in between. CDR1 and CDR2 (germline): SGHNT, YYREEE (reference sequence). Written as DNA, the CDR3 is TGTGCCAGCAGCTTGGGGAATCTAGCGCGCACAGATACGCAGTATTTT. Its translation: CASSLGNLARTDTQYF. Full variable domain (outside the CDR3, taken from reference TRBV5-4 and TRBJ2-3): ETGVTQSPTHLIKTRGQQVTLRCSSQSGHNTVSWYQQALGQGPQFIFQYYREEENGRGNFPPRFSGLQFPNYSSELNVNALELDDSALYLCASSLGNLARTDTQYFGPGTRLTVL.

Points on this clonotype: Without the conserved terminal phenylalanine or tryptophan, this CDR3 likely stems from a read error. The chain joins TRBV6-2 or TRBV6-3 to TRBJ2-1; D gene ambiguous. The germline V gene has CDR1 MNHEY and CDR2 SVGEGT. This CDR3 contains 13 residues. Here the CDR3 DNA reads TGTGCCACCAGTGACCCTCCTAGTGATGAGCAGTTCTCC. It is translated as CATSDPPSDEQFS.

The chain uses TRBV7-6 and TRBJ2-7; D call uncertain. CDR1 and CDR2 (germline): SGHVS, FNYEAQ. This CDR3 is 16 amino acids long. Between the trimmed V and J ends, which lost 1 base and 5 bases, there was a span of 18 bases. In nucleotides, the CDR3 is TGTGCCAGCAGCTTAGTGGCCCAGCGAGCTGACGACGAGCAGTACTTC. It yields the protein CASSLVAQRADDEQYF.

Concerning this clonotype itself: A much larger clone lies a single base off, so this may be a read error. The chain combines TRBV6-1 with TRBJ1-6, with no clear D. This CDR3 has 14 amino acids. The V gene's germline CDR1 is MNHNS and CDR2 SASEGT. The CDR3 nucleotides read TGCGCCAGCAGCCGCCCAGGACGGAATCCACCCCTCCACTTT. Translated: CASSRPGRNPPLHF.

Comments on this clonotype: Being one base from a much bigger clone, this may be a read error. The J gene is TRBJ2-3, the V gene TRBV20-1; D gene uncertain. Trimming took off 7 bases at V and 6 bases at J, with 8 bases between the two ends. The CDR3 runs 10 residues. Germline V lookup: CDR1 DFQATT, CDR2 SNEGSKA (reference sequence). The CDR3 sequence is CSVQMDTQYF. CDR3 sequence (DNA): TGCAGTGTTCAGATGGATACGCAGTATTTT.

V and J are TRBV4-3 and TRBJ1-1; 8 bases agree with TRBD1. Germline CDR1 and CDR2: LGHNA and YSLEER. Trimming took 1 base from V and 4 from J; bases not matched to a gene: 5. This CDR3 contains 15 residues. CDR3: CASSQARGPGTEAFF. The CDR3 DNA reads TGCGCCAGCAGCCAAGCCAGGGGGCCGGGCACTGAAGCTTTCTTT.

This clonotype showed up many times. The chain combines TRBV20-1 with TRBJ2-7, with D possibly being TRBD1 (7 bases). Germline V gene sequence: CDR1 DFQATT, CDR2 SNEGSKA (reference sequence). The CDR3 extends over 13 amino acids. Trimming stripped 6 bases from V and 1 base from J, with 13 bases between. CDR3 in amino acids: CSAGGAGSYEQYF. CDR3 nucleotide sequence: TGCAGTGCAGGGGGCGCGGGATCCTACGAGCAGTACTTC.

The chain recombines TRBV6-5 with TRBJ1-4; the D gene is possibly TRBD1 (6 bases). V dropped 9 bases and J dropped 2 bases, with 25 bases sitting between them. Germline assignment: CDR1 MNHEY and CDR2 SVGAGI. The CDR3 sequence is 18 residues long. This CDR3 reads CARSARISGGRTNEKLFF. CDR3 coding DNA: TGTGCCAGGAGTGCCAGGATCTCGGGGGGCAGGACTAATGAAAAACTGTTTTTT.

A few counts support this clonotype. The CDR3 region has the DNA TGTGCCAGCAGTCAGACAGGTTTGGGACGGGAGACCCAGTACTTC. The encoded protein is CASSQTGLGRETQYF. The chain has TRBV7-2 and TRBJ2-5; D is perhaps TRBD1 (6 bases). Trimming took 6 bases from V and 5 from J, leaving 19 bases between them. The CDR3 runs 15 residues. CDR1 and CDR2 (germline): SGHTA, FQGNSA. Using reference TRBV7-2 and TRBJ2-5 for the parts outside the CDR3, the full variable domain is GAGVSQSPSNKVTEKGKDVELRCDPISGHTALYWYRQSLGQGLEFLIYFQGNSAPDKSGLPSDRFSAERTGGSVSTLTIQRTQQEDSAVYLCASSQTGLGRETQYFGPGTRLLVL.

V gene TRBV9 combines with J gene TRBJ1-4, with 10 positions matching TRBD1. After removal of 3 bases from V and 5 bases from J, the junction contained 1 base not matched to a gene. This CDR3 region has 14 residues. Germline V CDR1 and CDR2: SGDLS, YYNGEE. CDR3 protein: CASSEDRGNEKLFF. For the CDR3, the DNA is TGTGCCAGCAGCGAGGACAGGGGGAATGAAAAACTGTTTTTT.

The V and J genes are TRBV28 and TRBJ2-1, with 16 nucleotides matching TRBD2. Per germline, CDR1 MDHEN and CDR2 SYDVKM. The junction had 6 bases not matched to a gene; V was cut back by 4 bases and J by 9 bases. CDR3 length: 16 amino acids. CDR3: CASSSPGLAGGPEQFF. The CDR3 DNA sequence: TGTGCCAGCAGTTCGCCGGGACTAGCGGGAGGGCCTGAGCAGTTCTTC.

On this clonotype: A read error may explain this, as a much larger clone is one base away. Here the CDR3 reads CASSFYRSSSYNEQYF. DNA of the CDR3: TGTGCCAGCAGTTTCTACAGGTCTAGCTCCTACAATGAGCAGTACTTC. The gene calls are TRBV28 and TRBJ2-7; TRBD1 or TRBD2 may be the D gene (5 bases each). Per germline, CDR1 MDHEN and CDR2 SYDVKM. This CDR3 contains 16 residues. V lost 3 bases and J 7 bases, leaving 22 bases between the germline ends.

With respect to this clonotype: A junction end diverges from the germline sequence, so it may reflect a read error. V is TRBV5-1 and J is TRBJ1-1; D gene ambiguous. The CDR3 runs 12 residues. Germline V lookup: CDR1 SGHRS, CDR2 YFSETQ. CDR3 in amino acids: CVSSLAVTEAFF. CDR3 nucleotide sequence: TGCGTCAGCAGCTTGGCGGTCACTGAAGCTTTCTTT.

Remarks on this clonotype: A clone one base away is much larger, so this may be a read error. This sequence joins TRBV28 and TRBJ1-2, with D tentatively TRBD1 (5 bases). The germline gives CDR1 MDHEN, CDR2 SYDVKM. V gave up 3 bases and J gave up 2 bases, with 16 bases separating them. The CDR3 has 16 amino acids. CDR3 sequence: CASSFQAGTYNYGYTF. DNA of the CDR3: TGTGCCAGCAGTTTTCAGGCGGGGACCTACAACTATGGCTACACCTTC.

This chain joins TRBV28 and TRBJ2-7; D unresolved. Germline lookup yields CDR1 MDHEN and CDR2 SYDVKM. This CDR3 is built from 14 residues. Trimming stripped 4 bases from V and 2 bases from J, with 12 bases between. CDR3 sequence: CASSSSLSPYEQYF. The CDR3 DNA follows: TGTGCCAGCAGTTCTTCACTATCCCCCTACGAGCAGTACTTC.

This clonotype was detected only once. The rearrangement uses TRBV2 and TRBJ1-1; D perhaps matches TRBD1 (6 bases). V was shortened by 6 bases and J by 1 base, with 12 bases between the two germline ends. The CDR3 consists of 14 residues. The germline V gene has CDR1 SNHLY and CDR2 FYNNEI. CDR3 DNA: TGTGCCAGCAGCGTGACAGGAGAGAACACTGAAGCTTTCTTT. Translating it yields CASSVTGENTEAFF.

This clonotype has a count of ten or more. The chain links TRBV2 to TRBJ1-5; tentatively, D is TRBD1 (5 bases). The ends were cut back, 2 bases at V and 6 bases at J, with 11 bases in the middle. From germline, CDR1 is SNHLY and CDR2 FYNNEI. The CDR3 is 14 amino acids. CDR3 amino acids: CASSETDSAQPQHF. The CDR3 DNA reads TGTGCCAGCAGTGAAACAGACAGCGCTCAGCCCCAGCATTTT.

This clonotype was detected many times. The chain joins TRBV4-2 to TRBJ1-2, with 8 bases fitting TRBD1. This CDR3 region has 13 residues. V lost 0 bases to trimming and J lost 6 bases; unmatched junction nucleotides: 0. Germline V gives CDR1 LGHNA, CDR2 YNFKEQ. The CDR3 DNA is TGTGCCAGCAGCCAAGACAGGGGGCATGGCTACACCTTC. Translating it yields CASSQDRGHGYTF.

This chain connects TRBV7-3 to TRBJ1-1; D may be TRBD1 (5 bases). The CDR3 has 13 amino acids. Per germline, CDR1 SGHTA and CDR2 FQGTGA. V shed 5 bases and J shed 11 bases, with 18 bases lying between them. The CDR3 DNA reads TGTGCCAGCAGCGCCCAACGAGACAGTGGGGCTTTCTTT. Amino acids: CASSAQRDSGAFF.

In this sample, this clonotype turned up many times. The chain combines TRBV3-1 with TRBJ1-1, with D hard to call. CDR1 is LGHDT and CDR2 is YNNKEL in the germline V gene (reference sequence). Deletions cut 0 bases from V and 5 bases from J, with 10 bases between. This CDR3 has 14 amino acids. CDR3 protein: CASSQDRGGTEAFF. The CDR3 nucleotides are TGTGCCAGCAGCCAAGATCGGGGAGGAACTGAAGCTTTCTTT.

In the case of this clonotype: Just one base apart from a much larger clone, this may be a read error. The rearrangement links TRBV27 to TRBJ2-3, with 11 bases identical to TRBD2. V lost 2 bases, J lost 6 bases, and 10 bases stayed unmatched. Germline CDR1 and CDR2: MNHEY and SMNVEV (reference sequence). This CDR3 is built from 17 residues. In DNA, the CDR3 is TGTGCCAGCAGTTTAAACAATACTAGCGGGAGATATGATACGCAGTATTTT. It translates to CASSLNNTSGRYDTQYF.

This clonotype has just a few counts. V gene TRBV28 combines with J gene TRBJ2-1, with D perhaps matching TRBD1 (6 bases). The germline CDR1 and CDR2 sequences are MDHEN and SYDVKM. CDR3 size: 15 residues. The V gene lost 6 bases and the J gene lost 0 bases, with 12 bases spanning the gap. CDR3: CASRPWDISYNEQFF. In nucleotides, the CDR3 is TGTGCCAGCAGACCATGGGACATCTCCTACAATGAGCAGTTCTTC.

This chain links TRBV4-2 with TRBJ2-6; 8 bases fit TRBD1. The CDR3 covers 17 residues. Germline assignment: CDR1 LGHNA and CDR2 YNFKEQ. V was pared by 5 bases and J by 0 bases, with 6 bases of the junction left unmatched. The CDR3 spells CASSSGQGLSGANVLTF. CDR3 nucleotides: TGTGCCAGCAGCTCCGGACAGGGCCTCTCTGGGGCCAACGTCCTGACTTTC.

In regard to this clonotype: Since a much larger clone is just one base distant, this may be a read error. J is TRBJ1-1 and V is TRBV6-2 or TRBV6-3; D is undetermined. The V gene's germline CDR1 is MNHEY and CDR2 SVGEGT. V lost 8 bases to trimming and J lost 1 base, with 11 bases between them. The CDR3 sequence is 13 residues long. CDR3 in amino acids: CASASFSNTEAFF. The CDR3 nucleotides are TGTGCCAGCGCCAGTTTTTCGAACACTGAAGCTTTCTTT.

The genes are TRBV4-1 and TRBJ1-1; D is uncertain. Germline V gene sequence: CDR1 MGHRA, CDR2 YSYEKL. The CDR3 is 14 residues long. V was trimmed by 1 base and J by 0 bases, leaving 6 bases between them. CDR3 region: CASSQGTMNTEAFF. For the CDR3, the DNA is TGCGCCAGCAGCCAAGGGACTATGAACACTGAAGCTTTCTTT.

Regarding this clonotype: The germline gene is not matched at one end of the junction; a read error may be the cause. CDR3 in DNA: TGTGGCAGCAGTTTTCTCTCGTTCGCGAACACCGGGGAGCTGTTTTTT. Protein: CGSSFLSFANTGELFF. This chain joins TRBV27 and TRBJ2-2; D remains unclear. The CDR3 length is 16 residues. Per germline, CDR1 MNHEY and CDR2 SMNVEV (reference sequence).